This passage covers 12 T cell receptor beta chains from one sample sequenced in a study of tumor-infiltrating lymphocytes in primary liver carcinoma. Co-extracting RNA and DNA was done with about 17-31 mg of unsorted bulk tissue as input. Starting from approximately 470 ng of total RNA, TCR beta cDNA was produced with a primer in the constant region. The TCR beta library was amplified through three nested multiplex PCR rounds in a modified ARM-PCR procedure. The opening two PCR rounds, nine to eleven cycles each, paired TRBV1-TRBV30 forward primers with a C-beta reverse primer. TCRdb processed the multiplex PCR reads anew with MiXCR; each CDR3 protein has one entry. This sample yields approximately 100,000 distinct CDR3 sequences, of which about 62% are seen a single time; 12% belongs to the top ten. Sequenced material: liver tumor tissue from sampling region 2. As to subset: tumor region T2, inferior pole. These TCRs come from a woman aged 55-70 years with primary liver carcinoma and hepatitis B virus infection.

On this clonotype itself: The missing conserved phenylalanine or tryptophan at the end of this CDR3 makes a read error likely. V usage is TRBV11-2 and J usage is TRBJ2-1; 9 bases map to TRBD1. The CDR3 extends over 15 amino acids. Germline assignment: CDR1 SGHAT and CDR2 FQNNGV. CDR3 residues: CASSFLGTGINGQFL. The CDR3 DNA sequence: TGTGCTAGCAGCTTCCTGGGGACAGGGATCAATGGGCAGTTCTTA.

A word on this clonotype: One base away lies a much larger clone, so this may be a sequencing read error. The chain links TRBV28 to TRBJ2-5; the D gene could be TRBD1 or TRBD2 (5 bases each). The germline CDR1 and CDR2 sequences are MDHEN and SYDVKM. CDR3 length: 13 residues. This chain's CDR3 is CVSSSGTQETQYF. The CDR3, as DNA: TGTGTCAGCAGTTCCGGGACGCAAGAGACCCAGTACTTC. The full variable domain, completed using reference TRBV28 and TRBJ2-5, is DVKVTQSSRYLVKRTGEKVFLECVQDMDHENMFWYRQDPGLGLRLIYFSYDVKMKEKGDIPEGYSVSREKKERFSLILESASTNQTSMYLCVSSSGTQETQYFGPGTRLLVL.

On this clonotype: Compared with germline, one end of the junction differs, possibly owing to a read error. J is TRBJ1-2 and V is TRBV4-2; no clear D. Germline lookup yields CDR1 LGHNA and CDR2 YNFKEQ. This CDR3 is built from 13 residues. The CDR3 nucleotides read TGTGCCAGCAGCCAAGGCCTTCAGAGGAAAAGCGCCTTC. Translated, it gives CASSQGLQRKSAF.

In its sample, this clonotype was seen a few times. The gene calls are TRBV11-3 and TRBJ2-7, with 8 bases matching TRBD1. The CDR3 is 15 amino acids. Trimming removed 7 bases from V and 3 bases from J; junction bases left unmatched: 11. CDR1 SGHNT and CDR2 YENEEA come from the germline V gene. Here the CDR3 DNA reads TGTGCCAGCAACCCTGGGACAGGTGGCAACTACGAGCAGTACTTC. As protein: CASNPGTGGNYEQYF.

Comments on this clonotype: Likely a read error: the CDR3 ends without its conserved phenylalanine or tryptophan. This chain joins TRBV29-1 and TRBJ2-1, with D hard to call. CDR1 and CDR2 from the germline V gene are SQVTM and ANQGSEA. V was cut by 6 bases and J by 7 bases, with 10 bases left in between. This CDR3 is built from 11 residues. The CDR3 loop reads CSVSVGNEQFS. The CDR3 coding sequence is TGCAGCGTCTCTGTGGGGAATGAGCAGTTCTCC.

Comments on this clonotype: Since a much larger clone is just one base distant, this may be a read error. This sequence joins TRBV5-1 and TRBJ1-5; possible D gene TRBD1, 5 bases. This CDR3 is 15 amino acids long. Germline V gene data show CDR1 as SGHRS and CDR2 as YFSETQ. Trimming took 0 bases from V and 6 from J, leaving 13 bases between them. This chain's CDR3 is CASSLEAGTSQPQHF. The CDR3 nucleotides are TGCGCCAGCAGCTTGGAGGCCGGGACGAGTCAGCCCCAGCATTTT.

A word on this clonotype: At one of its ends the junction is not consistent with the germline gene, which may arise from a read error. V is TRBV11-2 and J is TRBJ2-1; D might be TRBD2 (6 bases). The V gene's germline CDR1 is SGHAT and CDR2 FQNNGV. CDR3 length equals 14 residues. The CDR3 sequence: CASSLEIGTGEQLF. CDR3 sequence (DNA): TGTGCCAGCAGCTTGGAGATCGGGACGGGAGAGCAGTTATTC.

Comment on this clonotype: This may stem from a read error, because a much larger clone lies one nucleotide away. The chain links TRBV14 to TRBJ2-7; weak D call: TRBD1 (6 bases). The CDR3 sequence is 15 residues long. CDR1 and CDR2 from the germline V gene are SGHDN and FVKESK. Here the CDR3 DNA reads TGTACCAGCAGCCAAGTGGGGGCAGGGGCCAACGAGCAGTACTTC. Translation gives CTSSQVGAGANEQYF.

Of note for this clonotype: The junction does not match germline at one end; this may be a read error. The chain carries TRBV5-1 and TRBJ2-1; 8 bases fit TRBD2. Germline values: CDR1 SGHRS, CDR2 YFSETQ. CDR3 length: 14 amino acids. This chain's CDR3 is CANSFSGSRNEQLF. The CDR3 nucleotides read TGCGCCAACAGCTTCAGCGGGAGTAGGAATGAGCAGCTCTTC.

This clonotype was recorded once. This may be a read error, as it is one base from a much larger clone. The CDR3 loop is CAWSRGVAGEQLF. As DNA, the CDR3 is TGTGCCTGGAGCCGGGGAGTTGCGGGTGAGCAGTTATTC. The rearrangement links TRBV30 to TRBJ2-1; possible D gene TRBD2, 5 bases. This CDR3 is 13 amino acids long. Germline V gene sequence: CDR1 GTSNPN, CDR2 SVGIG (reference sequence).

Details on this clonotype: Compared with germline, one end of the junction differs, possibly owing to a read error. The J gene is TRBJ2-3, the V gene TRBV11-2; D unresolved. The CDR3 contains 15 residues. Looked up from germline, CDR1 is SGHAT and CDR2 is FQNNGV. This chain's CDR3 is CATSLVRHHTDTQYF. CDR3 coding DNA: TGTGCCACCAGCTTAGTGAGACACCACACGGATACGCAGTATTTT.

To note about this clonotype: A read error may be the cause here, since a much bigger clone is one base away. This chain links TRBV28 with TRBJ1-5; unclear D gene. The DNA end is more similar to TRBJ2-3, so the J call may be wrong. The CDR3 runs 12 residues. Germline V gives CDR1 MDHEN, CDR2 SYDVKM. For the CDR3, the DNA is TGTGCCAGCAGTGAGAGCAATCAGCCCCAGTATTTT. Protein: CASSESNQPQYF.